The sample holds a few counts of the clone carrying this TCR beta chain. Its antigen is currently unknown. An even split of each subset's genomic DNA across several immunoSEQ plates was performed. Data came from immunoSEQ multiplex PCR; TCRdb stores just in-frame clones and leaves some out. Of under 850,000 clones listed, roughly 72% are singletons. This record comes from a study of shared clonotypes between healthy human individuals. On the study more broadly: The study enrolled two women and a few men aged 18 to 49.

Study results and caveats: Compared with clonotypes that all four donors shared, non-shared clonotypes had lower generation probabilities.

Sequenced: memory CD4+ T cells sorted from blood. Described subset: CD45RA-negative fraction. This clonotype originated in a woman aged 25 to 45 in good health.

The CDR3 reads CSVEKPGNTIYF. The CDR3 DNA reads as TGCAGCGTTGAAAAGCCTGGAAACACCATATATTTT. The V gene is TRBV29-1, the J gene TRBJ1-3; D is ambiguous. The CDR3 is 12 amino acids. The V gene's germline CDR1 is SQVTM and CDR2 ANQGSEA. The V end was cut by 2 bases, the J end by 2 bases, with 4 bases between.